This T cell receptor (beta chain) originates from a study of blood T cell repertoires in COVID-19. Study-level information: From T cells, B-cell-depleted T cells, or PBMCs came the material, which was cDNA or gDNA.

Libraries were prepared by immunoSEQ multiplex PCR; TCRdb keeps only in-frame clonotypes and omits some of them. There are some 97,000 clones in the sample; just over 90% occur only once, and approximately 1.5% lies in the top ten. This CDR3 contains 15 residues. Germline V gene data show CDR1 as LGHDT and CDR2 as YNNKEL (reference sequence). V lost 0 bases, J lost 10 bases, and 13 bases lay in between. This chain connects TRBV3-1 (or the pseudogene TRBV3-2) to TRBJ1-6, with D possibly TRBD1 on 5 matching bases. The receptor comes from a man in his 60s with acute or convalescent COVID-19. Sequenced: peripheral blood. The CDR3 nucleotides are TGTGCCAGCAGCCAAGAGGGGCACAATTGGTCACCCCTCCACTTT. Its protein product is CASSQEGHNWSPLHF.